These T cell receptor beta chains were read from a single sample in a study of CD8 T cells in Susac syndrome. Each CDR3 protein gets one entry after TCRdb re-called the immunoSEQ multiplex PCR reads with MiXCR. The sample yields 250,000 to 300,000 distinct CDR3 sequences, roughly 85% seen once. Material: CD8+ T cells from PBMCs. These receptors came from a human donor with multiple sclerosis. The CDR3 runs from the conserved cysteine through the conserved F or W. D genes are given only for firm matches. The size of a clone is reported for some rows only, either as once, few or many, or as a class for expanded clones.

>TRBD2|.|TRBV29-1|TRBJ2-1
TGCAGCGCAAGTGGAGTTAGCGGGAGGCCCTACAATGAGCAGTTCTTC
CSASGVSGRPYNEQFF
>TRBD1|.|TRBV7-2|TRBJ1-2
TGTGCCAGCCCTACCCACGGACAGGGCCCTCCTGGCTACACCTTC
CASPTHGQGPPGYTF
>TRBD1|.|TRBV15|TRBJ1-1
TGTGCCACCAGCCCTAGGGACAGCCTGAACACTGAAGCTTTCTTT
CATSPRDSLNTEAFF
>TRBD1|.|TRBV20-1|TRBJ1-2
TGCAGTGGCCCGGACAGGGGGCTTGGGGGCTACACCTTC
CSGPDRGLGGYTF
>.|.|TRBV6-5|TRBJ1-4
TGTGCCAGCAGTTTCGCGGGACATTCCAATGAAAAACTGTTTTTT
CASSFAGHSNEKLFF
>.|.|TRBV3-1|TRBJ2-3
TGTGCCAGCAGCCAAGACTTCGAGCGAGTTGACCCGGATACGCAGTATTTT
CASSQDFERVDPDTQYF
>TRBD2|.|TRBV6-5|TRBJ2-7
TGTGCCGGCAGTTACGAGGGCGGGGGGGCCTACGAGCAGTACTTC
CAGSYEGGGAYEQYF
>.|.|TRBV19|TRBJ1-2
TGTGCCAGTAGTCCAATCCCGTTCCCTGCCGACTATGGCTACACCTTC
CASSPIPFPADYGYTF
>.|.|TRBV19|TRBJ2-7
TGTGCCAGTAGTATCAGTCCACTTTACGAGCAGTACTTC
CASSISPLYEQYF
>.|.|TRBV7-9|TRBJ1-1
TGTGCCAGCAGCTTAGCAACATCTGGAGGCACTGAAGCTTTCTTT
CASSLATSGGTEAFF
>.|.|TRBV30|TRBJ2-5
TGTGCCTGGAGTACGGGCCCCCAGTACTTC
CAWSTGPQYF
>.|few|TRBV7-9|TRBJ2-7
TGTGCCAGCAGCTTGCTCGTGGCAGAGCAGTACTTC
CASSLLVAEQYF